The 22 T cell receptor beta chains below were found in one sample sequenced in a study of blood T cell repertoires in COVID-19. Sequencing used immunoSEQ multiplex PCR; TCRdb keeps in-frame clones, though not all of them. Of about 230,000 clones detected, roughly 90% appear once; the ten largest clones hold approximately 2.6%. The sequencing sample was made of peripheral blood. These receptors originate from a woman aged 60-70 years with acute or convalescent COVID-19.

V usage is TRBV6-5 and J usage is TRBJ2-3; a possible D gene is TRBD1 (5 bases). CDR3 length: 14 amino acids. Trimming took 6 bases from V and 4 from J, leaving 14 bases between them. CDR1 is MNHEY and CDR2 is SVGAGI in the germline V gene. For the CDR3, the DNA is TGTGCCAGCAGCCAACTGGCAGGGCCAGATACGCAGTATTTT. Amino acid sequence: CASSQLAGPDTQYF.

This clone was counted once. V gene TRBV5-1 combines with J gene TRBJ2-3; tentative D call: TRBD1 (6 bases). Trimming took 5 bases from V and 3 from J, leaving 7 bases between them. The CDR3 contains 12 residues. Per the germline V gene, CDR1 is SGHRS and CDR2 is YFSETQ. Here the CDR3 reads CASRQGTDTQYF. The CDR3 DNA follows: TGCGCCAGCAGGCAGGGGACAGATACGCAGTATTTT.

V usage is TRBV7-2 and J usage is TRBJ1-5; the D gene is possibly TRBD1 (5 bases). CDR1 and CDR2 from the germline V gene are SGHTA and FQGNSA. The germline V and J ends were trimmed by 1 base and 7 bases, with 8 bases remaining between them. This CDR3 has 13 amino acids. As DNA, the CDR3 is TGTGCCAGCAGCTTAGGGCAGGGCCAGCCCCAGCATTTT. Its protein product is CASSLGQGQPQHF. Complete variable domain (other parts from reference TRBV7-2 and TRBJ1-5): GAGVSQSPSNKVTEKGKDVELRCDPISGHTALYWYRQSLGQGLEFLIYFQGNSAPDKSGLPSDRFSAERTGGSVSTLTIQRTQQEDSAVYLCASSLGQGQPQHFGDGTRLSIL.

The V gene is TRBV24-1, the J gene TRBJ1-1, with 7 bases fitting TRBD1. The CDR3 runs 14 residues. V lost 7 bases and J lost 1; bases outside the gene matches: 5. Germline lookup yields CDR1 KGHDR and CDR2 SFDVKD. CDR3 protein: CATRPTGSNTEAFF. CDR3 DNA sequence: TGTGCCACCAGACCGACAGGGTCGAACACTGAAGCTTTCTTT.

The CDR3 DNA is TGCAGTGCTAATGACAGGGGTGGCTGGACCCAGTACTTC. Protein product: CSANDRGGWTQYF. This sequence joins TRBV20-1 and TRBJ2-5; 8 bases are shared with TRBD1. V trimming: 4 bases; J trimming: 7 bases; junction bases outside the gene matches: 8. The CDR3 spans 13 residues. Germline CDR1 DFQATT, CDR2 SNEGSKA (reference sequence).

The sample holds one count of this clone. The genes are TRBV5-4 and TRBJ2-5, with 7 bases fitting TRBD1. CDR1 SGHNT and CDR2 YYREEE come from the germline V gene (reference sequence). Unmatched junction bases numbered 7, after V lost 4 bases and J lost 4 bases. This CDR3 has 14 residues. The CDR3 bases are TGTGCCAGCAGCCCCGTTGAGGGGGCAGAGACCCAGTACTTC. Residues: CASSPVEGAETQYF. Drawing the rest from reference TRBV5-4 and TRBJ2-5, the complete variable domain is ETGVTQSPTHLIKTRGQQVTLRCSSQSGHNTVSWYQQALGQGPQFIFQYYREEENGRGNFPPRFSGLQFPNYSSELNVNALELDDSALYLCASSPVEGAETQYFGPGTRLLVL.

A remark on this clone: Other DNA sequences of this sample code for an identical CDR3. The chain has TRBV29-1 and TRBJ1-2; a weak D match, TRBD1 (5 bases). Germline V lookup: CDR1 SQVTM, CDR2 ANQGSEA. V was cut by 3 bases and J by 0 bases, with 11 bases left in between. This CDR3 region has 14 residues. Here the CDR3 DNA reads TGCAGCGTTGATTTGGGGGGGGCTAACTATGGCTACACCTTC. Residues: CSVDLGGANYGYTF.

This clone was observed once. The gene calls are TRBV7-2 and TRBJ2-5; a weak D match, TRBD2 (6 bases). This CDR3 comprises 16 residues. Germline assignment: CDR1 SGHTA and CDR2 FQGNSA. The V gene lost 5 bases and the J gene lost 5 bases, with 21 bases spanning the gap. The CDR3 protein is CASSPRNSGGGETQYF. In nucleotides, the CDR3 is TGTGCCAGCAGCCCTCGAAACTCAGGTGGAGGGGAGACCCAGTACTTC.

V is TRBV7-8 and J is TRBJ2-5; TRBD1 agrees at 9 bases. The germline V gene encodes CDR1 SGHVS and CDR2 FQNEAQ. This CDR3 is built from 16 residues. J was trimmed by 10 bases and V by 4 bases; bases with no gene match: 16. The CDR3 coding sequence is TGTGCCAGCAGCTCACCGGGACAGGGACGACAACGTGACCAGTACTTC. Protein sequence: CASSSPGQGRQRDQYF.

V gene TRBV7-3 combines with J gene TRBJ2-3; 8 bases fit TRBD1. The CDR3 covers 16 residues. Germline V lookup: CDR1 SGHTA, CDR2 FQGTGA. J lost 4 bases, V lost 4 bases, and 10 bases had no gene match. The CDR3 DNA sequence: TGTGCCAGCAGCTCCCGAGGACAGGGTACCCCAGATACGCAGTATTTT. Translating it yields CASSSRGQGTPDTQYF.

Written as DNA, the CDR3 is TGCGCCAGCAGCTTGGGGCAGATCGCTGAAGCTTTCTTT. Its protein is CASSLGQIAEAFF. The chain joins TRBV5-1 to TRBJ1-1; no clear D. Germline V gene data show CDR1 as SGHRS and CDR2 as YFSETQ. This CDR3 has 13 residues. V lost 0 bases and J 6 bases, leaving 9 bases between the germline ends.

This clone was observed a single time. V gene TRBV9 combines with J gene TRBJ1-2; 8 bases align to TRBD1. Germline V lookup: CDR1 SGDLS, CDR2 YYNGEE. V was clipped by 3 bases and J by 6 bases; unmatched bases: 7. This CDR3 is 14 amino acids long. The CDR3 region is CASSAAGGRNGYTF. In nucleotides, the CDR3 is TGTGCCAGCAGCGCCGCAGGGGGCCGCAATGGCTACACCTTC.

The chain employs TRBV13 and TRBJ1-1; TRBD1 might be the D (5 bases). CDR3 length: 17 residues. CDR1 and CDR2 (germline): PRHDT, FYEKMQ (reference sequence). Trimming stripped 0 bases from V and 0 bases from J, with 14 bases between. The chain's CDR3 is CASSLGLGLNMNTEAFF. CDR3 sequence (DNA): TGTGCCAGCAGCTTAGGCCTGGGACTAAACATGAACACTGAAGCTTTCTTT.

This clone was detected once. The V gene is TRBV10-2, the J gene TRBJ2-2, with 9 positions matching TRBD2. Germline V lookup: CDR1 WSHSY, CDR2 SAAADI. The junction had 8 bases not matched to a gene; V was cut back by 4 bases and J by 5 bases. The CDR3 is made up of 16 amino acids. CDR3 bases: TGCGCCAGCAGTGGTCGCGGGAGGGCCGGGACCGGGGAGCTGTTTTTT. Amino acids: CASSGRGRAGTGELFF.

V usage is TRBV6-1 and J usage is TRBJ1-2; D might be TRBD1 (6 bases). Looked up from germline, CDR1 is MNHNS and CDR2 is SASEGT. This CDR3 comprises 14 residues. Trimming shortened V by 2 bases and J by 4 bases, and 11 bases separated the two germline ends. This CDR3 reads CASSEFRTVYGYTF. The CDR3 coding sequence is TGTGCCAGCAGTGAATTTCGGACAGTCTATGGCTACACCTTC.

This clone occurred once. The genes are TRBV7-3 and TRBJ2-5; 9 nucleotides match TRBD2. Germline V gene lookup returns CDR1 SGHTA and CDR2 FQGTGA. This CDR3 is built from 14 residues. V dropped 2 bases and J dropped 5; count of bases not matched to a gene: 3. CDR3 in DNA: TGTGCCAGCAGCTTAGCGGGGGGGCTGGAGACCCAGTACTTC. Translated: CASSLAGGLETQYF.

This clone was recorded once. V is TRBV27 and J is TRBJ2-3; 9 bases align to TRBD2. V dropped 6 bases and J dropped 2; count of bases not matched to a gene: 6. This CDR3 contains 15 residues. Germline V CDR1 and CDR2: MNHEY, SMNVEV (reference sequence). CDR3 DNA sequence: TGTGCCAGCAGGCCTGCTAGCGGGGTCACAGATACGCAGTATTTT. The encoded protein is CASRPASGVTDTQYF.

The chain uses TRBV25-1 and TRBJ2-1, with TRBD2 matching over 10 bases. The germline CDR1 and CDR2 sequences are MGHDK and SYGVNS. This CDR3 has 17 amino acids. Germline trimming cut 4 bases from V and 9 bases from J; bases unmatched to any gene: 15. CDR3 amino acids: CASSGSLAGRGGGEQFF. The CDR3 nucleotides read TGTGCCAGCAGTGGGTCACTAGCGGGACGGGGGGGAGGTGAGCAGTTCTTC.

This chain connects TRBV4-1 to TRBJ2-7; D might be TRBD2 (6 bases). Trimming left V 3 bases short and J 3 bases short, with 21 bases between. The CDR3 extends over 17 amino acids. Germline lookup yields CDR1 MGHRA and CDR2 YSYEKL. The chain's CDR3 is CASSHPRASGPFYEQYF. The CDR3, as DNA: TGCGCCAGCAGCCATCCCCGGGCCAGCGGGCCTTTCTACGAGCAGTACTTC.

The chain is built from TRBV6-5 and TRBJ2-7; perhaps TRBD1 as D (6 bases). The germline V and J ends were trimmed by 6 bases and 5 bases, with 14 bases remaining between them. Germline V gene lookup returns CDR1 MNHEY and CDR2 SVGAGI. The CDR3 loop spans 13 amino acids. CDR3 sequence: CASRNTGSHEQYF. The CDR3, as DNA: TGTGCCAGCAGGAACACAGGGTCCCACGAGCAGTACTTC.

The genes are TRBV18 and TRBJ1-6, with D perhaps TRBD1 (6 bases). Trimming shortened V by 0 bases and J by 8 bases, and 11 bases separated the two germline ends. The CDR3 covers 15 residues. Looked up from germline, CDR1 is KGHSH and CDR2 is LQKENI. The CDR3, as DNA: TGTGCCAGCTCACCACCAGGGACAAGGGATTCACCCCTCCACTTT. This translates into CASSPPGTRDSPLHF.

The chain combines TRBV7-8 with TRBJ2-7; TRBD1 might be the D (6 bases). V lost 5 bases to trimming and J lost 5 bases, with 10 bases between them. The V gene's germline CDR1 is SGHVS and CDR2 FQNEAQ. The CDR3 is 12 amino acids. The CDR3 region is CASSLRDNEQYF. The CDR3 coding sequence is TGTGCCAGCAGCCTCCGGGACAACGAGCAGTACTTC.